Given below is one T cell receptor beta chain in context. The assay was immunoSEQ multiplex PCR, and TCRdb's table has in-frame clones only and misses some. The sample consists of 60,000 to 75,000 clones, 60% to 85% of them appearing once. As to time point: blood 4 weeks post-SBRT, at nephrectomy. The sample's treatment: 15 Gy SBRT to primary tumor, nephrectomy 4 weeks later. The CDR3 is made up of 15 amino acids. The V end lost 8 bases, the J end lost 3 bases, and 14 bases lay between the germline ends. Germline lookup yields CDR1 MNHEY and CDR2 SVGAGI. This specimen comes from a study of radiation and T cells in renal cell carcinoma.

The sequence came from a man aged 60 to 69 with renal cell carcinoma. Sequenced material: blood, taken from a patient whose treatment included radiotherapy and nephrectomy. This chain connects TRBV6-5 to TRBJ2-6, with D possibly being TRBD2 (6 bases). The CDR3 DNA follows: TGTGCCAGCTACCATGACGGGAGTGGGGCCAACGTCCTGACTTTC. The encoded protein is CASYHDGSGANVLTF.